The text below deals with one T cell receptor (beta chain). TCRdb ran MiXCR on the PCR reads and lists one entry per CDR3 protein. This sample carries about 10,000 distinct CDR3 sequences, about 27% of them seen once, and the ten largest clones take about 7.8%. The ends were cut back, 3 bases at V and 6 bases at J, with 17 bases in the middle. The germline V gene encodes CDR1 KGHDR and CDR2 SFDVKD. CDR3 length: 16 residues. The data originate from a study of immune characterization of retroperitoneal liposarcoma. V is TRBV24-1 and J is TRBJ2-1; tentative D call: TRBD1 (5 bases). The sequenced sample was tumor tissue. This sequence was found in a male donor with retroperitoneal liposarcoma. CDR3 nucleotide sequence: TGTGCCACCAGTGATCCACAGGATGGGCTGGGCAATGAGCAGTTCTTC. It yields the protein CATSDPQDGLGNEQFF.